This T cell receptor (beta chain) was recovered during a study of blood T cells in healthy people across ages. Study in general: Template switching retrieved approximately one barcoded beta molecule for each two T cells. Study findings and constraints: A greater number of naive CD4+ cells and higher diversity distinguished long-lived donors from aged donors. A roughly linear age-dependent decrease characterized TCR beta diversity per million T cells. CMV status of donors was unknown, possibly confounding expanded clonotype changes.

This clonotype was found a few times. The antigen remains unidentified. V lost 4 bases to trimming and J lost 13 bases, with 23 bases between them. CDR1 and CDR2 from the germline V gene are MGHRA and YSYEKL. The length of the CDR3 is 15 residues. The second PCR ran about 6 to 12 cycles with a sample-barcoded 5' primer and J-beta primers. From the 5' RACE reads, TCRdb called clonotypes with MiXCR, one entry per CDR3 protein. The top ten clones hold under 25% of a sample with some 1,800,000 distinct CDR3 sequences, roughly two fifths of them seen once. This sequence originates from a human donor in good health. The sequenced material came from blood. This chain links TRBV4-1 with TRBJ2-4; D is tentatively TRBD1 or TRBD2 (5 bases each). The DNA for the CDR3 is TGCGCCAGCAGCCCCCGGGACGGATCTTTGGAGGAGCAGTACTTC. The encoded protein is CASSPRDGSLEEQYF.